This entry lists 30 T cell receptor beta chains sequenced from one sample in a study of shared clonotypes between healthy human individuals. Profiled with immunoSEQ multiplex PCR; TCRdb holds only in-frame clones, not every one. The top ten hold around 1.8% of the sample, which has around 700,000 clones, roughly 70% seen once. Material for sequencing was memory CD4+ T cells sorted from blood. Regarding subset: CD45RA-negative fraction. The receptor source for this set is a woman aged 25 to 45 in good health.

This clone was counted between two and nine times. The V call is TRBV9, the J call TRBJ2-1, with 14 bases that match TRBD2. The CDR3 has 20 residues. Unmatched junction bases numbered 12, after V lost 3 bases and J lost 1 base. In germline, CDR1 is SGDLS, CDR2 YYNGEE. This CDR3 is CASSAPPGTSGRGSYNEQFF. CDR3 sequence (DNA): TGTGCCAGCAGCGCCCCGCCCGGGACTAGCGGGAGAGGATCCTACAATGAGCAGTTCTTC.

The CDR3 loop reads CASSLTGTASNEKLFF. CDR3 in DNA: TGTGCCAGCAGCTTGACCGGGACAGCCAGTAATGAAAAACTGTTTTTT. V gene TRBV5-5 combines with J gene TRBJ1-4, with 7 bases that match TRBD1. Germline CDR1 SGHKS, CDR2 YYEKEE (reference sequence). The CDR3 is 16 residues long. V dropped 1 base and J dropped 4; count of bases not matched to a gene: 7.

The chain links TRBV5-6 to TRBJ2-3; D is ambiguous. Trimming removed 4 bases from V and 5 bases from J, with 11 bases in between. Germline lookup yields CDR1 SGHDT and CDR2 YYEEEE. CDR3 size: 13 residues. The CDR3 protein is CASSVLDQDTQYF. In DNA form, the CDR3 reads TGTGCCAGCAGCGTTCTAGATCAAGATACGCAGTATTTT.

The chain recombines TRBV5-6 with TRBJ2-1; 10 bases map to TRBD2. The CDR3 consists of 16 residues. The V segment lost 0 bases and the J segment 5 bases; nucleotides outside the gene matches: 5. The germline CDR1 and CDR2 sequences are SGHDT and YYEEEE. The CDR3 nucleotides read TGTGCCAGCAGCTTGGGCCTAGCGGGGGACCACAATGAGCAGTTCTTC. Protein: CASSLGLAGDHNEQFF. Full variable domain (outside the CDR3, taken from reference TRBV5-6 and TRBJ2-1): DAGVTQSPTHLIKTRGQQVTLRCSPKSGHDTVSWYQQALGQGPQFIFQYYEEEERQRGNFPDRFSGHQFPNYSSELNVNALLLGDSALYLCASSLGLAGDHNEQFFGPGTRLTVL.

The chain carries TRBV7-2 and TRBJ1-2; D possibly corresponds to TRBD1 (5 bases). The CDR3 consists of 15 residues. Trimming removed 3 bases from V and 0 bases from J, with 11 bases in between. Germline V gene data show CDR1 as SGHTA and CDR2 as FQGNSA. The CDR3 coding sequence is TGTGCCAGCAGCTTGCGGGACCTCCCTAACTATGGCTACACCTTC. Protein: CASSLRDLPNYGYTF.

The chain is built from TRBV18 and TRBJ2-5, with no clear D. Germline V lookup: CDR1 KGHSH, CDR2 LQKENI. V gave up 3 bases and J gave up 1 base, with 9 bases separating them. The CDR3 is made up of 14 amino acids. The CDR3 spells CASSPEKIQETQYF. CDR3 bases: TGTGCCAGCTCACCGGAAAAGATCCAAGAGACCCAGTACTTC.

The V gene is TRBV7-2, the J gene TRBJ2-3, with a weak D call TRBD2 (5 bases). With 2 bases removed from V and 2 bases from J, the gap between germline ends came to 11 bases. The CDR3 runs 15 residues. Germline-derived CDR1 and CDR2 are SGHTA and FQGNSA. For the CDR3, the DNA is TGTGCCAGCAGCTTATATCGGGGTCCCACAGATACGCAGTATTTT. This encodes CASSLYRGPTDTQYF.

V gene TRBV28 combines with J gene TRBJ2-7; TRBD2 matches at 13 bases. Germline lookup yields CDR1 MDHEN and CDR2 SYDVKM. The CDR3 length is 19 residues. The V segment lost 6 bases and the J segment 3 bases; nucleotides outside the gene matches: 17. CDR3 region: CASRPEPGKLAGGRYEQYF. In DNA form, the CDR3 reads TGTGCCAGCAGACCAGAGCCTGGAAAACTAGCGGGAGGGCGCTACGAGCAGTACTTC. The complete variable domain, with remaining parts taken from reference TRBV28 and TRBJ2-7, reads DVKVTQSSRYLVKRTGEKVFLECVQDMDHENMFWYRQDPGLGLRLIYFSYDVKMKEKGDIPEGYSVSREKKERFSLILESASTNQTSMYLCASRPEPGKLAGGRYEQYFGPGTRLTVT.

The chain carries TRBV5-1 and TRBJ1-1; TRBD1 aligns across 8 bases. The CDR3 has 14 residues. Losses at the gene ends were 7 bases for V and 1 base for J; bases not matched to a gene: 6. Germline values: CDR1 SGHRS, CDR2 YFSETQ. In DNA, the CDR3 is TGCGCCAGCTCACGACAGGGGAAGAACACTGAAGCTTTCTTT. This translates into CASSRQGKNTEAFF.

The rearrangement uses TRBV7-9 and TRBJ1-1; 9 bases fit TRBD1. V lost 5 bases and J lost 7; bases outside the gene matches: 8. Germline CDR1 and CDR2: SEHNR and FQNEAQ (reference sequence). The CDR3 runs to 14 residues. The CDR3 here is CASSTYRGRGEAFF. The CDR3 DNA follows: TGTGCCAGCAGCACGTACAGGGGGCGCGGTGAAGCTTTCTTT.

This clone was counted a few times. V usage is TRBV19 and J usage is TRBJ1-2, with 10 bases matching TRBD1. The CDR3 covers 19 residues. Germline V lookup: CDR1 LNHDA, CDR2 SQIVND (reference sequence). J was trimmed by 5 bases and V by 6 bases; bases with no gene match: 21. Here the CDR3 DNA reads TGTGCCAGTAGAGTCCCCCCAGGACAGGGGGGAGATGTTGGGTATGGCTACACCTTC. This gives the protein CASRVPPGQGGDVGYGYTF. Drawing the rest from reference TRBV19 and TRBJ1-2, the complete variable domain is DGGITQSPKYLFRKEGQNVTLSCEQNLNHDAMYWYRQDPGQGLRLIYYSQIVNDFQKGDIAEGYSVSREKKESFPLTVTSAQKNPTAFYLCASRVPPGQGGDVGYGYTFGSGTRLTVV.

A remark on this clone: A clone one base away is much larger, so this may be a read error. This sample includes further DNA sequences coding for the same CDR3. The chain employs TRBV4-2 and TRBJ2-2; possible D gene TRBD1, 5 bases. This CDR3 has 14 residues. CDR1 is LGHNA and CDR2 is YNFKEQ in the germline V gene. In nucleotides, the CDR3 is TGTGCCAGCAGCCAAGCAGGGTACACCGGAGAGCTGTTTTTT. The encoded protein is CASSQAGYTGELFF.

The V gene is TRBV19, the J gene TRBJ2-4, with D possibly matching TRBD1 (6 bases). The CDR3 contains 14 residues. The V and J ends lost 4 bases and 3 bases respectively, with 10 bases between them. Germline CDR1 is LNHDA and CDR2 is SQIVND (reference sequence). CDR3 sequence: CASSTTGIKNIQYF. CDR3 nucleotides: TGTGCCAGTAGTACAACAGGGATCAAAAACATTCAGTACTTC.

This chain joins TRBV10-3 and TRBJ2-3; no clear D. The CDR3 consists of 11 residues. Trimming cost V 6 bases and J 5 bases, with 6 bases left between them. Germline assignment: CDR1 ENHRY and CDR2 SYGVKD. Written as DNA, the CDR3 is TGTGCCATCAGCTCCCTAGATACGCAGTATTTT. Protein product: CAISSLDTQYF.

This clone appeared once. This chain joins TRBV10-3 and TRBJ2-7; the D gene is possibly TRBD1 (5 bases). This CDR3 contains 13 residues. Germline V lookup: CDR1 ENHRY, CDR2 SYGVKD. Trimming pared 8 bases from V and 2 bases from J, leaving 13 bases between. CDR3 region: CAIAQDTAYEQYF. As DNA, the CDR3 is TGTGCCATCGCCCAGGACACTGCCTACGAGCAGTACTTC.

The rearrangement links TRBV28 to TRBJ1-2; no definite D call. This CDR3 is built from 13 residues. CDR1 MDHEN and CDR2 SYDVKM come from the germline V gene. V lost 6 bases and J 6 bases, leaving 14 bases between the germline ends. The CDR3 loop is CASRSQDGHGYTF. In DNA form, the CDR3 reads TGTGCCAGCAGGTCTCAGGACGGCCATGGCTACACCTTC.

The chain has TRBV10-3 and TRBJ1-2; D gene unclear. This CDR3 comprises 13 residues. The V and J ends lost 1 base and 4 bases respectively, with 7 bases between them. Germline V gene lookup returns CDR1 ENHRY and CDR2 SYGVKD. The CDR3 protein is CAISELEGYGYTF. The CDR3 DNA reads as TGTGCCATCAGTGAGTTGGAGGGCTATGGCTACACCTTC.

In its sample, this clone was seen once. The CDR3 coding sequence is TGTGCCAGCAGTTCGGACAGGGTCGTCTATGGCTACACCTTC. Translated, it gives CASSSDRVVYGYTF. The rearrangement links TRBV28 to TRBJ1-2, with 8 bases matching TRBD1. The germline gives CDR1 MDHEN, CDR2 SYDVKM. The CDR3 contains 14 residues. With V trimmed by 4 bases and J by 4 bases, 5 bases remained unmatched.

The rearrangement links TRBV29-1 to TRBJ2-3, with D unclear. This CDR3 has 14 residues. Germline CDR1 reads SQVTM; CDR2 reads ANQGSEA. V was clipped by 3 bases and J by 0 bases, with 10 bases between them. The CDR3 DNA reads as TGCAGCGTTGATCCGTTAACTAGCACAGATACGCAGTATTTT. This sequence encodes CSVDPLTSTDTQYF.

The V and J genes are TRBV29-1 and TRBJ2-1; D is unresolved. CDR1 and CDR2 from the germline V gene are SQVTM and ANQGSEA. The V and J ends lost 5 bases and 4 bases respectively, with 6 bases between them. The CDR3 consists of 11 residues. This CDR3 is CSVLKYNEQFF. CDR3 bases: TGCAGCGTTCTCAAGTACAATGAGCAGTTCTTC.

The V and J genes are TRBV28 and TRBJ1-1; D perhaps matches TRBD1 (5 bases). The CDR3 covers 15 residues. Between the trimmed V and J ends, which lost 7 bases and 4 bases, there was a span of 19 bases. CDR1 and CDR2 (germline): MDHEN, SYDVKM. The CDR3 loop is CASTSAGGDGTEAFF. The CDR3 DNA follows: TGTGCCAGCACCTCCGCCGGGGGGGATGGCACTGAAGCTTTCTTT.

J is TRBJ2-5 and V is TRBV5-1; either TRBD1 or TRBD2 may fit D (5 bases each). Germline CDR1 is SGHRS and CDR2 is YFSETQ. Trimming stripped 0 bases from V and 1 base from J, with 10 bases between. This CDR3 spans 15 amino acids. The CDR3, as DNA: TGCGCCAGCAGCTTGGGGGGGACCCGCCAAGAGACCCAGTACTTC. Translating it yields CASSLGGTRQETQYF.

This clone was observed at least ten times. V and J are TRBV9 and TRBJ1-2; no clear D. The CDR3 consists of 14 residues. Trimming removed 0 bases from V and 7 bases from J, with 13 bases in between. The germline gives CDR1 SGDLS, CDR2 YYNGEE. CDR3 sequence reads: CASSVEVFGAGYTF. The DNA of the CDR3 is TGTGCCAGCAGCGTAGAAGTCTTCGGTGCTGGCTACACCTTC.

This clone appeared a few times. The chain uses TRBV5-1 and TRBJ2-5; D is unclear. The germline V and J ends were trimmed by 1 base and 2 bases, with 12 bases remaining between them. This CDR3 is built from 15 residues. Germline loops: CDR1 SGHRS, CDR2 YFSETQ. CDR3 sequence reads: CASSLWSLGQETQYF. The CDR3 DNA reads as TGCGCCAGCAGCTTGTGGTCGCTAGGGCAAGAGACCCAGTACTTC.

The chain uses TRBV15 and TRBJ1-4; possibly TRBD1 for D (5 bases). The CDR3 spans 16 residues. Trimming removed 1 base from V and 8 bases from J, with 17 bases in between. Germline V lookup: CDR1 LNHNV, CDR2 YYDKDF (reference sequence). In DNA, the CDR3 is TGTGCCACCAGCAGAGGGGGGTTTAGGGATCGAGAAAAACTGTTTTTT. Protein: CATSRGGFRDREKLFF.

The chain employs TRBV30 and TRBJ1-2; perhaps TRBD1 as D (5 bases). Trimming removed 5 bases from V and 4 bases from J, with 32 bases in between. The CDR3 sequence is 19 residues long. CDR1 and CDR2 (germline): GTSNPN, SVGIG (reference sequence). The CDR3 spells CAWGGWGGTQPSNFYGYTF. The CDR3 region has the DNA TGTGCCTGGGGCGGATGGGGAGGGACCCAACCCTCCAACTTCTATGGCTACACCTTC.

The J gene is TRBJ2-7, the V gene TRBV9; 9 bases match TRBD2. The CDR3 length is 16 residues. In germline, CDR1 is SGDLS, CDR2 YYNGEE. The J segment lost 0 bases and the V segment lost 4 bases, leaving 8 bases of the junction unmatched. The CDR3 DNA sequence: TGTGCCAGCAGCCCTCGGGGTAGCGGGAGCTCCTACGAGCAGTACTTC. Its protein product is CASSPRGSGSSYEQYF.

The V call is TRBV4-2, the J call TRBJ1-2, with D tentatively TRBD1 (6 bases). Germline V CDR1 and CDR2: LGHNA, YNFKEQ. Trimming left V 2 bases short and J 8 bases short, with 9 bases between. This CDR3 region has 12 residues. The CDR3 spells CASSQPGVGYTF. In nucleotides, the CDR3 is TGTGCCAGCAGCCAACCAGGGGTAGGCTACACCTTC.

The chain employs TRBV6-5 and TRBJ2-3, with a possible D match to TRBD2 (5 bases). The CDR3 has 14 amino acids. The ends were cut back, 10 bases at V and 0 bases at J, with 14 bases in the middle. Germline V lookup: CDR1 MNHEY, CDR2 SVGAGI. The CDR3 protein is CATRRGGSTDTQYF. Written as DNA, the CDR3 is TGTGCCACCAGACGTGGCGGGAGCACAGATACGCAGTATTTT.

The chain links TRBV7-8 to TRBJ2-5; 9 positions match TRBD1. The germline V gene encodes CDR1 SGHVS and CDR2 FQNEAQ. V trimming: 3 bases; J trimming: 3 bases; junction bases outside the gene matches: 2. This CDR3 is built from 14 residues. The CDR3 coding sequence is TGTGCCAGCAGCTTTGGGACAGGGAAAGAGACCCAGTACTTC. Translation: CASSFGTGKETQYF.